These 23 T cell receptor beta chains were sequenced from one sample in a study of T cell responses to AZD1222 COVID-19 vaccine. TCRdb keeps only in-frame clones here, not all; method: immunoSEQ multiplex PCR. This table holds roughly 170,000 clones, 85% to 90% found once. Sample: peripheral blood, taken on day 0 of AZD1222 vaccination. These receptor sequences come from an adult in good health.

The chain recombines TRBV3-1 (or the pseudogene TRBV3-2) with TRBJ2-1, with TRBD2 matching 7 bases. The germline V gene encodes CDR1 LGHDT and CDR2 YNNKEL (reference sequence). The CDR3 runs to 12 residues. V shed 7 bases and J 11 bases; nucleotides not matched to a gene: 8. CDR3 coding DNA: TGTGCCAGCAACACAACCGGGAGGCAGCAGTTCTTC. This translates into CASNTTGRQQFF.

The chain joins TRBV18 to TRBJ1-1; 9 nucleotides agree with TRBD1. This CDR3 has 16 amino acids. Germline CDR1 and CDR2: KGHSH and LQKENI. J was trimmed by 4 bases and V by 5 bases; bases with no gene match: 11. CDR3 DNA: TGTGCCAGCTCAACTTACTCGGGACAGGGAGCCACTGAAGCTTTCTTT. It encodes CASSTYSGQGATEAFF.

This chain links TRBV7-9 with TRBJ1-4, with 9 bases lining up with TRBD1. Germline CDR1 reads SEHNR; CDR2 reads FQNEAQ (reference sequence). V lost 4 bases to trimming and J lost 4 bases; unmatched junction nucleotides: 1. The CDR3 is 14 amino acids. CDR3 loop: CASSWGQGNEKLFF. CDR3 coding DNA: TGTGCCAGCAGCTGGGGACAGGGTAATGAAAAACTGTTTTTT.

This clone was counted once. The rearrangement links TRBV28 to TRBJ2-7, with D tentatively TRBD2 (6 bases). The CDR3 length is 11 residues. Trimming took off 7 bases at V and 3 bases at J, with 7 bases between the two ends. Germline V gene data show CDR1 as MDHEN and CDR2 as SYDVKM. CDR3 in amino acids: CASTGGYEQYF. In DNA, the CDR3 is TGTGCCAGCACCGGGGGCTACGAGCAGTACTTC.

This rearrangement joins TRBV28 to TRBJ1-5; D is ambiguous. This CDR3 spans 13 amino acids. Germline values: CDR1 MDHEN, CDR2 SYDVKM. Trimming took off 6 bases at V and 7 bases at J, with 13 bases between the two ends. The CDR3 is CASRLTTEQPQHF. The CDR3 region has the DNA TGTGCCAGCAGATTAACCACAGAACAGCCCCAGCATTTT. The whole variable domain, filled in from reference TRBV28 and TRBJ1-5, reads DVKVTQSSRYLVKRTGEKVFLECVQDMDHENMFWYRQDPGLGLRLIYFSYDVKMKEKGDIPEGYSVSREKKERFSLILESASTNQTSMYLCASRLTTEQPQHFGDGTRLSIL.

This chain connects TRBV12-3 or TRBV12-4 to TRBJ1-1, with D perhaps TRBD1 (6 bases). The CDR3 sequence is 13 residues long. V shed 2 bases and J shed 7 bases, with 11 bases lying between them. The DNA of the CDR3 is TGTGCCAGCAGTTTAAAACAGGGTGGTGAAGCTTTCTTT. Encoded protein: CASSLKQGGEAFF.

The count of this clone is one. V and J are TRBV5-1 and TRBJ1-1; D remains ambiguous. The CDR3 contains 14 residues. CDR1 SGHRS and CDR2 YFSETQ come from the germline V gene. Trimming took 3 bases from V and 3 from J, leaving 12 bases between them. CDR3 nucleotides: TGCGCCAGCAGCTATGGCAGTAGGGACACTGAAGCTTTCTTT. Its translation: CASSYGSRDTEAFF.

The chain employs TRBV4-1 and TRBJ1-2; D is unclear. CDR1 and CDR2 from the germline V gene are MGHRA and YSYEKL. V shed 1 base and J shed 5 bases, with 20 bases lying between them. The CDR3 has 17 amino acids. The CDR3 is CASSQADSTSTLYGYTF. CDR3 DNA: TGCGCCAGCAGCCAAGCCGACTCCACAAGTACTCTTTATGGCTACACCTTC.

The chain combines TRBV7-2 with TRBJ2-1; D remains unclear. Per the germline V gene, CDR1 is SGHTA and CDR2 is FQGNSA. Trimming cost V 3 bases and J 4 bases, with 13 bases left between them. The CDR3 consists of 15 residues. The CDR3 DNA is TGTGCCAGCAGCTTCAGCAGTGAAGCGTACAATGAGCAGTTCTTC. Translated, it gives CASSFSSEAYNEQFF.

The chain recombines TRBV9 with TRBJ1-4; 9 nucleotides agree with TRBD1. The CDR3 loop spans 16 amino acids. Germline CDR1 is SGDLS and CDR2 is YYNGEE. V trimming: 3 bases; J trimming: 3 bases; junction bases outside the gene matches: 6. The CDR3 protein is CASSGEQGASNEKLFF. CDR3 DNA sequence: TGTGCCAGCAGCGGGGAACAGGGGGCTTCTAATGAAAAACTGTTTTTT. Filled out from reference TRBV9 and TRBJ1-4, the complete variable domain reads DSGVTQTPKHLITATGQRVTLRCSPRSGDLSVYWYQQSLDQGLQFLIQYYNGEERAKGNILERFSAQQFPDLHSELNLSSLELGDSALYFCASSGEQGASNEKLFFGSGTQLSVL.

The chain recombines TRBV29-1 with TRBJ2-3; possibly TRBD1 for D (6 bases). Germline V gene sequence: CDR1 SQVTM, CDR2 ANQGSEA. This CDR3 spans 15 amino acids. This chain's CDR3 is CSTSPPQGRSDTQYF. In DNA form, the CDR3 reads TGCAGTACCTCCCCCCCGCAGGGGCGTTCAGATACGCAGTATTTT.

This clone was counted a few times. The J gene is TRBJ2-7, the V gene TRBV27; D is uncertain. The CDR3 has 13 amino acids. Trimming left V 5 bases short and J 3 bases short, with 11 bases between. CDR1 is MNHEY and CDR2 is SMNVEV in the germline V gene (reference sequence). The CDR3 reads CASSKYQLYEQYF. CDR3 in DNA: TGTGCCAGCAGTAAATACCAACTCTACGAGCAGTACTTC.

J is TRBJ2-5 and V is TRBV9; D is perhaps TRBD2 (5 bases). This CDR3 comprises 13 residues. V was pared by 4 bases and J by 2 bases, with 9 bases between. Germline values: CDR1 SGDLS, CDR2 YYNGEE. CDR3 nucleotide sequence: TGTGCCAGCAGCAAACGGGGACAAGAGACCCAGTACTTC. Protein sequence: CASSKRGQETQYF.

This chain links TRBV15 with TRBJ2-5; D is possibly TRBD1 (7 bases). The V and J ends lost 1 base and 6 bases respectively, with 18 bases between them. Germline V gene sequence: CDR1 LNHNV, CDR2 YYDKDF (reference sequence). CDR3 length: 16 amino acids. As DNA, the CDR3 is TGTGCCACCAGCAGAGCCGGACAGGAGGGCTTGAAGACCCAGTACTTC. This codes for CATSRAGQEGLKTQYF.

The gene calls are TRBV24-1 and TRBJ2-2; D gene ambiguous. The germline V and J ends were trimmed by 6 bases and 0 bases, with 7 bases remaining between them. This CDR3 comprises 14 residues. Germline CDR1 is KGHDR and CDR2 is SFDVKD. The CDR3 loop is CATSPFSNTGELFF. CDR3 DNA: TGTGCCACCAGTCCGTTTTCGAACACCGGGGAGCTGTTTTTT.

This chain links TRBV28 with TRBJ2-2; D is perhaps TRBD2 (5 bases). CDR3 length equals 15 residues. From germline, CDR1 is MDHEN and CDR2 SYDVKM. The V gene lost 2 bases and the J gene lost 4 bases, with 11 bases spanning the gap. CDR3 sequence reads: CASSLTYTSTGELFF. CDR3 sequence (DNA): TGTGCCAGCAGTTTAACGTACACTAGCACCGGGGAGCTGTTTTTT.

V is TRBV3-1 (or the pseudogene TRBV3-2) and J is TRBJ1-3; weak D call: TRBD1 (5 bases). Trimming removed 2 bases at V and 0 bases at J, with 8 bases between. Per germline, CDR1 LGHDT and CDR2 YNNKEL (reference sequence). The CDR3 extends over 15 amino acids. The CDR3 reads CASSQHDSSGNTIYF. CDR3 bases: TGTGCCAGCAGCCAACACGACAGCTCTGGAAACACCATATATTTT.

The V and J genes are TRBV11-2 and TRBJ1-2; D is possibly TRBD1 (5 bases). V was pared by 2 bases and J by 2 bases, with 12 bases between. The V gene's germline CDR1 is SGHAT and CDR2 FQNNGV. This CDR3 contains 15 residues. The CDR3 protein is CASSLSRGINYGYTF. CDR3 DNA: TGTGCCAGCAGCTTAAGTAGGGGCATCAACTATGGCTACACCTTC.

The rearrangement links TRBV5-6 to TRBJ2-5, with D uncertain. Trimming removed 3 bases at V and 5 bases at J, with 11 bases between. This CDR3 region has 13 residues. Germline-derived CDR1 and CDR2 are SGHDT and YYEEEE. This CDR3 is CASSSDTRETQYF. For the CDR3, the DNA is TGTGCCAGCAGCTCAGATACCCGGGAGACCCAGTACTTC.

The chain joins TRBV27 to TRBJ2-1, with 8 bases aligning to TRBD2. V lost 5 bases, J lost 9 bases, and 12 bases stayed unmatched. Germline CDR1 is MNHEY and CDR2 is SMNVEV (reference sequence). The CDR3 runs to 15 residues. The DNA for the CDR3 is TGTGCCAGCAGTCACACTTCCGGGGGACTAGGTGAGCAGTTCTTC. Translation gives CASSHTSGGLGEQFF.

The chain joins TRBV11-2 to TRBJ2-7; 7 nucleotides line up with TRBD2. Trimming cost V 5 bases and J 0 bases; bases outside gene matches: 10. The CDR3 covers 16 residues. Germline lookup yields CDR1 SGHAT and CDR2 FQNNGV. The CDR3 is CASSTNGGSSSYEQYF. The CDR3 DNA reads as TGTGCCAGCAGCACAAACGGGGGGTCTAGCTCCTACGAGCAGTACTTC.

The V gene is TRBV5-1, the J gene TRBJ1-1; D might be TRBD1 (6 bases). Trimming shortened V by 0 bases and J by 1 base, and 10 bases separated the two germline ends. The CDR3 spans 15 residues. Germline lookup yields CDR1 SGHRS and CDR2 YFSETQ. The CDR3 here is CASSLGGTTNTEAFF. The CDR3 DNA is TGCGCCAGCAGCTTGGGGGGGACAACGAACACTGAAGCTTTCTTT.

The V and J genes are TRBV23-1 and TRBJ1-5; D uncertain. TRBV23-1 is an ORF; its function is uncertain. This CDR3 spans 16 amino acids. The V and J ends lost 6 bases and 2 bases respectively, with 17 bases between them. CDR3 in DNA: TGCGCCAGCAGACCAATGTGTAGGAATGGCAATCAGCCCCAGCATTTT. This sequence encodes CASRPMCRNGNQPQHF.